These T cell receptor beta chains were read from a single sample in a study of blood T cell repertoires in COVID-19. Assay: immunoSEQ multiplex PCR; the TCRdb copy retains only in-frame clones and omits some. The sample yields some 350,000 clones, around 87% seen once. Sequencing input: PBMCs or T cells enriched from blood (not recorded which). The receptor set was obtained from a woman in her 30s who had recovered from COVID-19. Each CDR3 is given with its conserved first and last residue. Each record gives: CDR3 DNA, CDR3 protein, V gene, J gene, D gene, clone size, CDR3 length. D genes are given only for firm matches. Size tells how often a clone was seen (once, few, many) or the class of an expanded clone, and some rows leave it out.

cdr3_nt: TGTGCCAGCAGTTACCGCTCAGGGACAGGGCTCGGGGAGCTGTTTTTT
cdr3_aa: CASSYRSGTGLGELFF
v_call: TRBV6-2/TRBV6-3
j_call: TRBJ2-2
d_call: TRBD1
clone_size: -
cdr3_length: 16

cdr3_nt: TGTGCCAGCAGTTCCCCAGGCACAGATACGCAGTATTTT
cdr3_aa: CASSSPGTDTQYF
v_call: TRBV6-5
j_call: TRBJ2-3
d_call: -
clone_size: -
cdr3_length: 13

cdr3_nt: TGTGCCAGCAGCAGTCTTGGGCCCGATAGCACAGATACGCAGTATTTT
cdr3_aa: CASSSLGPDSTDTQYF
v_call: TRBV6-2/TRBV6-3
j_call: TRBJ2-3
d_call: -
clone_size: -
cdr3_length: 16

cdr3_nt: TGTGCCAGCAGCAACAGGGTTGAGTACTATGGCTACACCTTC
cdr3_aa: CASSNRVEYYGYTF
v_call: TRBV11-2
j_call: TRBJ1-2
d_call: -
clone_size: -
cdr3_length: 14

cdr3_nt: TGTGCCAGCAGCCGCACAGGGTCGACTGAAGCTTTCTTT
cdr3_aa: CASSRTGSTEAFF
v_call: TRBV9
j_call: TRBJ1-1
d_call: -
clone_size: -
cdr3_length: 13

cdr3_nt: TGTGCCAGCAGTCCGACAACTAACTATGGCTACACCTTC
cdr3_aa: CASSPTTNYGYTF
v_call: TRBV12-3/TRBV12-4
j_call: TRBJ1-2
d_call: -
clone_size: -
cdr3_length: 13

cdr3_nt: TGTGCCACCAGTGATTCATCCGGGACTAGCGAGATCAATGAGCAGTTCTTC
cdr3_aa: CATSDSSGTSEINEQFF
v_call: TRBV24-1
j_call: TRBJ2-1
d_call: TRBD2
clone_size: -
cdr3_length: 17

cdr3_nt: TGCGCCAGCAGTCAATTAGGTAGGAACAGGGGTTGTGGCAATCAGCCCCAGCATTTT
cdr3_aa: CASSQLGRNRGCGNQPQHF
v_call: TRBV23-1
j_call: TRBJ1-5
d_call: TRBD1
clone_size: -
cdr3_length: 19

cdr3_nt: TGTGCCAGCAGGAAGGGGGCGAACGAGCAGTACTTC
cdr3_aa: CASRKGANEQYF
v_call: TRBV27
j_call: TRBJ2-7
d_call: TRBD1
clone_size: -
cdr3_length: 12

cdr3_nt: TGTGCCAGCAGCCCGGGACAGGGACCTCAAGAGACCCAGTACTTC
cdr3_aa: CASSPGQGPQETQYF
v_call: TRBV11-3
j_call: TRBJ2-5
d_call: TRBD1
clone_size: -
cdr3_length: 15

cdr3_nt: TGTGCCAGCAGTTTAGTAGGAGTCGCGAACACCGGGGAGCTGTTTTTT
cdr3_aa: CASSLVGVANTGELFF
v_call: TRBV27
j_call: TRBJ2-2
d_call: -
clone_size: -
cdr3_length: 16

cdr3_nt: TGTGCCAGCAGCCAAGTTGGTAGCTTTGGTCAGTATTTT
cdr3_aa: CASSQVGSFGQYF
v_call: TRBV4-2
j_call: TRBJ2-3
d_call: -
clone_size: few
cdr3_length: 13

cdr3_nt: TGTGCCAGCAGCCGCGACAGTTACACTGAAGCTTTCTTT
cdr3_aa: CASSRDSYTEAFF
v_call: TRBV6-2/TRBV6-3
j_call: TRBJ1-1
d_call: -
clone_size: -
cdr3_length: 13

cdr3_nt: TGTGCCAGCAGTGACGATCGGACATTTTTAAACACCATATATTTT
cdr3_aa: CASSDDRTFLNTIYF
v_call: TRBV25-1
j_call: TRBJ1-3
d_call: -
clone_size: once
cdr3_length: 15

cdr3_nt: TGTGCCAGCAGCTCTCTGGCGGGGAACACTGAAGCTTTCTTT
cdr3_aa: CASSSLAGNTEAFF
v_call: TRBV7-2
j_call: TRBJ1-1
d_call: -
clone_size: -
cdr3_length: 14

cdr3_nt: TGCGCCAGCAGCCCGGGACTAGCGGGCCCCTCCTACAATGAGCAGTTCTTC
cdr3_aa: CASSPGLAGPSYNEQFF
v_call: TRBV4-3
j_call: TRBJ2-1
d_call: TRBD2
clone_size: -
cdr3_length: 17

cdr3_nt: TGTGCCAGTAGTATGGAGGGTACCTACAATGAGCAGTTCTTC
cdr3_aa: CASSMEGTYNEQFF
v_call: TRBV19
j_call: TRBJ2-1
d_call: -
clone_size: -
cdr3_length: 14

cdr3_nt: TGTGCCAGCAGTGAACAGGGGTTAACCTACGAGCAGTACTTC
cdr3_aa: CASSEQGLTYEQYF
v_call: TRBV2
j_call: TRBJ2-7
d_call: -
clone_size: -
cdr3_length: 14

cdr3_nt: TGTGCCAGCAGTTCCGTACGGACACTCAAAAACACTGAAGCTTTCTTT
cdr3_aa: CASSSVRTLKNTEAFF
v_call: TRBV6-5
j_call: TRBJ1-1
d_call: -
clone_size: -
cdr3_length: 16

cdr3_nt: TGCAGTGCTAGTAGGGCGGGACAGAGCAATCAGCCCCAGCATTTT
cdr3_aa: CSASRAGQSNQPQHF
v_call: TRBV20-1
j_call: TRBJ1-5
d_call: TRBD1
clone_size: -
cdr3_length: 15

cdr3_nt: TGCAGCGTTGCCACAGTTCTTGTTGAAGCTTTCTTT
cdr3_aa: CSVATVLVEAFF
v_call: TRBV29-1
j_call: TRBJ1-1
d_call: -
clone_size: -
cdr3_length: 12

cdr3_nt: TGTGCCAGCAGTGAAGCGCGGCGACTAGCGGGTGGCGAGACCCAGTACTTC
cdr3_aa: CASSEARRLAGGETQYF
v_call: TRBV6-1
j_call: TRBJ2-5
d_call: TRBD2
clone_size: -
cdr3_length: 17

cdr3_nt: TGTGCCAGCAGCTTGATCCGAGACAGGGGGAATTCACCCCTCCACTTT
cdr3_aa: CASSLIRDRGNSPLHF
v_call: TRBV5-6
j_call: TRBJ1-6
d_call: TRBD1
clone_size: -
cdr3_length: 16

cdr3_nt: TGTGCCACTTCGCGGGGGGGGAATACGCAGTATTTT
cdr3_aa: CATSRGGNTQYF
v_call: TRBV6-5
j_call: TRBJ2-3
d_call: TRBD2
clone_size: -
cdr3_length: 12

cdr3_nt: TGCGCCAGCAGCCAAGGGCATGGAGGTGGTATTACAACTAATGAAAAACTGTTTTTT
cdr3_aa: CASSQGHGGGITTNEKLFF
v_call: TRBV4-3
j_call: TRBJ1-4
d_call: -
clone_size: -
cdr3_length: 19

cdr3_nt: TGCGCCAGCAGTGTAGCAGGGGATTATGGCTACACCTTC
cdr3_aa: CASSVAGDYGYTF
v_call: TRBV10-2
j_call: TRBJ1-2
d_call: -
clone_size: -
cdr3_length: 13

cdr3_nt: TGTGCCAGCTCACTGGCTGGGCGGGGTAACTATGGCTACACCTTC
cdr3_aa: CASSLAGRGNYGYTF
v_call: TRBV18
j_call: TRBJ1-2
d_call: -
clone_size: -
cdr3_length: 15

cdr3_nt: TGTGCCAGCAGTGCAACGGACAGGGGATCAGACGAAAAACTGTTTTTT
cdr3_aa: CASSATDRGSDEKLFF
v_call: TRBV25-1
j_call: TRBJ1-4
d_call: TRBD1
clone_size: -
cdr3_length: 16

cdr3_nt: TGTGCCAGCAGCTCCTCCGCCGGCAATGAGCAGTTCTTC
cdr3_aa: CASSSSAGNEQFF
v_call: TRBV7-6
j_call: TRBJ2-1
d_call: -
clone_size: -
cdr3_length: 13

cdr3_nt: TGTGCCAGCAGTGGGGACAGGGGGCGGCTTTTCGGTCAGCCCCAGCATTTT
cdr3_aa: CASSGDRGRLFGQPQHF
v_call: TRBV2
j_call: TRBJ1-5
d_call: TRBD1
clone_size: -
cdr3_length: 17

cdr3_nt: TGTGCCAGCAGCAAGGGGGGGAATGAGCAGTTCTTC
cdr3_aa: CASSKGGNEQFF
v_call: TRBV7-6
j_call: TRBJ2-1
d_call: -
clone_size: -
cdr3_length: 12

cdr3_nt: TGCGCCAGCAGCCAAGAGTGGGGGGGAACCTACAATGAGCAGTTCTTC
cdr3_aa: CASSQEWGGTYNEQFF
v_call: TRBV4-3
j_call: TRBJ2-1
d_call: TRBD2
clone_size: -
cdr3_length: 16

cdr3_nt: TGTGCCAGCAGGGTCGACAGACCCGGATACTTTAACTATGGCTACACCTTC
cdr3_aa: CASRVDRPGYFNYGYTF
v_call: TRBV28
j_call: TRBJ1-2
d_call: -
clone_size: -
cdr3_length: 17

cdr3_nt: TGCAGCGTTTCTGGGGGCTATGAGCAGTTCTTC
cdr3_aa: CSVSGGYEQFF
v_call: TRBV29-1
j_call: TRBJ2-1
d_call: -
clone_size: -
cdr3_length: 11

cdr3_nt: TGTGCCAGCAGCCAAGTCAGGAACGCATGGGGCTACACCTTC
cdr3_aa: CASSQVRNAWGYTF
v_call: TRBV14
j_call: TRBJ1-2
d_call: -
clone_size: -
cdr3_length: 14

cdr3_nt: TGTGCCAGCAGTTTTTCAGGGGTGGGTGCTTTCTTT
cdr3_aa: CASSFSGVGAFF
v_call: TRBV28
j_call: TRBJ1-1
d_call: -
clone_size: -
cdr3_length: 12

cdr3_nt: TGTGCCAGCAGTCTCCGGACAGGGGATCAGCCCCAGCATTTT
cdr3_aa: CASSLRTGDQPQHF
v_call: TRBV6-5
j_call: TRBJ1-5
d_call: TRBD1
clone_size: -
cdr3_length: 14

cdr3_nt: TGTGCCAGCAGTTCGATCCTTAGGACAGCTCTTCAGCAGTACTTC
cdr3_aa: CASSSILRTALQQYF
v_call: TRBV6-6
j_call: TRBJ2-7
d_call: -
clone_size: -
cdr3_length: 15

cdr3_nt: TGCGCCAGCAGTTCGACAGGGGATACGTACGAGCAGTACTTC
cdr3_aa: CASSSTGDTYEQYF
v_call: TRBV5-1
j_call: TRBJ2-7
d_call: TRBD1
clone_size: -
cdr3_length: 14

cdr3_nt: TGCGCCAGCAACCCCGGGACAGGGATTTCACCCCTCCACTTT
cdr3_aa: CASNPGTGISPLHF
v_call: TRBV5-1
j_call: TRBJ1-6
d_call: TRBD1
clone_size: -
cdr3_length: 14

cdr3_nt: TGTGCCAGCAGCTTACGGAGCGCAGGCGGAGGCAATTCACCCCTCCACTTT
cdr3_aa: CASSLRSAGGGNSPLHF
v_call: TRBV7-8
j_call: TRBJ1-6
d_call: -
clone_size: -
cdr3_length: 17

cdr3_nt: TGTGCCAGCAGAGTACAGGGGGAAGGAGAAAAACTGTTTTTT
cdr3_aa: CASRVQGEGEKLFF
v_call: TRBV6-5
j_call: TRBJ1-4
d_call: TRBD1
clone_size: once
cdr3_length: 14

cdr3_nt: TGTGCCAGCAGCGTAGGCCAGGGGGCGTACGAGCAGTACTTC
cdr3_aa: CASSVGQGAYEQYF
v_call: TRBV9
j_call: TRBJ2-7
d_call: TRBD1
clone_size: once
cdr3_length: 14

cdr3_nt: TGTGCCTGGAGTGTAATTGACAGTCATAATTCACCCCTCCACTTT
cdr3_aa: CAWSVIDSHNSPLHF
v_call: TRBV30
j_call: TRBJ1-6
d_call: -
clone_size: -
cdr3_length: 15